The 8 T cell receptor beta chains below were found in one sample sequenced in a study of control samples from healthy donors and cancer patients. Here immunoSEQ multiplex PCR was the method, and the copy in TCRdb shows in-frame clones only, minus some. This table holds approximately 94,000 clones, approximately 84% found once. Sequenced input: PBMCs. Every receptor here comes from a man in his sixties or seventies with lung cancer.

This clone was counted only a few times. The chain is built from TRBV7-2 and TRBJ2-5; D gene unclear. Trimming left V 0 bases short and J 0 bases short, with 8 bases between. CDR1 is SGHTA, CDR2 FQGNSA, per germline. This CDR3 comprises 15 residues. The CDR3 sequence is CASSLAWRYQETQYF. The CDR3 nucleotides are TGTGCCAGCAGCTTAGCTTGGCGGTACCAAGAGACCCAGTACTTC.

The chain combines TRBV5-1 with TRBJ2-2; D is unresolved. Germline CDR1 SGHRS, CDR2 YFSETQ. V lost 0 bases and J 4 bases, leaving 4 bases between the germline ends. The CDR3 length is 13 residues. Here the CDR3 reads CASSLEGTGELFF. The CDR3 region has the DNA TGCGCCAGCAGCTTGGAGGGCACCGGGGAGCTGTTTTTT.

This clone occurred a few times. The chain uses TRBV24-1 and TRBJ1-4, with TRBD1 matching over 8 bases. The CDR3 is 16 residues long. The germline gives CDR1 KGHDR, CDR2 SFDVKD. Unmatched junction bases numbered 9, after V lost 2 bases and J lost 8 bases. This chain's CDR3 is CATSDYGTGRREKLFF. CDR3 nucleotides: TGTGCCACCAGTGATTACGGGACAGGACGGCGGGAAAAACTGTTTTTT.

The V call is TRBV6-5, the J call TRBJ2-3; 7 bases match TRBD1. V was pared by 7 bases and J by 10 bases, with 8 bases of the junction left unmatched. Germline V gene data show CDR1 as MNHEY and CDR2 as SVGAGI. The CDR3 length is 12 residues. The CDR3, as DNA: TGTGCCAGCACTTTAGGACAGGCCGCGCAGTATTTT. It codes for CASTLGQAAQYF.

This clone was picked up one time. Distinct nucleotide sequences in the sample also encode this CDR3. The J gene is TRBJ1-1, the V gene TRBV18, with D possibly being TRBD1 (5 bases). The V end lost 1 base, the J end lost 5 bases, and 5 bases lay between the germline ends. The CDR3 totals 12 residues. CDR1 KGHSH and CDR2 LQKENI come from the germline V gene. CDR3 DNA sequence: TGTGCCAGCTCACCACAGGGGACTGAAGCTTTCTTT. Protein product: CASSPQGTEAFF.

This chain joins TRBV5-1 and TRBJ2-3; no definite D call. The CDR3 is made up of 13 amino acids. Trimming left V 0 bases short and J 5 bases short, with 7 bases between. Germline CDR1 reads SGHRS; CDR2 reads YFSETQ. The CDR3 spells CASSLALGDTQYF. The CDR3 coding sequence is TGCGCCAGCAGCTTGGCCTTGGGAGATACGCAGTATTTT.

The J gene is TRBJ1-4, the V gene TRBV21-1; the D call in the table, TRBD1, was not verified against the DNA. TRBV21-1 is reported as a pseudogene. The CDR3 has 15 amino acids. CDR3 DNA sequence: TGTGCCAGCAGCAAAGCTACAGGGGGTAGTGAAAAACTGTTTTTT. This sequence encodes CASSKATGGSEKLFF.

This chain links TRBV21-1 with TRBJ1-2; TRBD1 is the table's D call, not checked against the DNA. TRBV21-1 is recorded as a pseudogene. The CDR3 consists of 17 residues. In DNA, the CDR3 is TGTGCCAGCAGTCCGAGATTGGGCGACATACTGTTCTGGGGCTACACCTTC. As protein: CASSPRLGDILFWGYTF.